This T cell receptor beta chain comes out of a study of T cells in Graves' hyperthyroidism and ophthalmopathy. Overall study context: Any treatment followed the collection of peripheral blood at initial diagnosis. Points from the study as a whole: Expanded thyroid clonotypes (above 0.001) were mostly also found in blood.

This clonotype was recorded at least ten times. Its antigen is not identified. There were TCR beta CDR3 regions amplified from RNA transcripts. Primed by the HTBI set, a first-round RT-PCR was run on the TCR CDR3. From the multiplex PCR reads, TCRdb called clonotypes with MiXCR, one entry per CDR3 protein. The top ten clones hold around 4.1% of a sample with 600,000 to 700,000 distinct CDR3 sequences, roughly 14% of them seen once. Thyroid ultrasound and orbital computed tomography, with clinical symptoms and serum thyroxine and TRAb, informed diagnoses. Fresh peripheral blood, roughly 9.8 ml of it, supplied the PBMCs. Sequenced: blood. The receptor was isolated from a middle-aged woman with Graves' ophthalmopathy.

CDR3 protein: CASSPHNGRDEAFF. CDR3 coding DNA: TGTGCCAGCAGTCCCCACAACGGTAGGGACGAAGCTTTCTTT. The chain couples TRBV25-1 to TRBJ1-1, with D perhaps matching TRBD1 (5 bases). V lost 5 bases, J lost 8 bases, and 18 bases lay in between. The CDR3 runs to 14 residues. The germline V gene encodes CDR1 MGHDK and CDR2 SYGVNS.